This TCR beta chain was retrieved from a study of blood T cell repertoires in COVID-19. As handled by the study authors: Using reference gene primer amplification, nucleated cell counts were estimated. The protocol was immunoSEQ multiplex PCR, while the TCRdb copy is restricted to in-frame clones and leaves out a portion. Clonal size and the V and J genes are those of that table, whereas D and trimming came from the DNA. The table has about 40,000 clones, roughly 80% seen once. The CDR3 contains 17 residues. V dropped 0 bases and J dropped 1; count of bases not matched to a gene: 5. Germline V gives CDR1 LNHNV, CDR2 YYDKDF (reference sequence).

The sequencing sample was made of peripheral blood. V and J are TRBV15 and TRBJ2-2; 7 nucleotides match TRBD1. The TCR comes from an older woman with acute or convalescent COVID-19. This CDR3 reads CATSRDPGGLNTGELFF. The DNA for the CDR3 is TGTGCCACCAGCAGAGATCCAGGGGGTCTGAACACCGGGGAGCTGTTTTTT.